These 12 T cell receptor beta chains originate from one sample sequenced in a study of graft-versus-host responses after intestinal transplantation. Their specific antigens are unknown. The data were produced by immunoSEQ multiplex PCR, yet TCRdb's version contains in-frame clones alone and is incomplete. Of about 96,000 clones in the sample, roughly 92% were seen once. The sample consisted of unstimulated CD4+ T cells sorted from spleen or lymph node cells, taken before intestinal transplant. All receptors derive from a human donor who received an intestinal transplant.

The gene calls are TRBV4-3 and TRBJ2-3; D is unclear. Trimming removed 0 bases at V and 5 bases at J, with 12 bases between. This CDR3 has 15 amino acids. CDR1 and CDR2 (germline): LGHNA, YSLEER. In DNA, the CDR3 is TGCGCCAGCAGCCAAGATGGCCGTTTTGGAGATACGCAGTATTTT. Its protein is CASSQDGRFGDTQYF.

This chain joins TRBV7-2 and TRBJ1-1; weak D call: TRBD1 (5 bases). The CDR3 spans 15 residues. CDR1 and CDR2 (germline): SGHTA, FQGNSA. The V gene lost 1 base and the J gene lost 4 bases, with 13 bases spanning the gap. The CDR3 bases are TGTGCCAGCAGCTTAGAACGGGGGTTGGGCACTGAAGCTTTCTTT. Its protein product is CASSLERGLGTEAFF.

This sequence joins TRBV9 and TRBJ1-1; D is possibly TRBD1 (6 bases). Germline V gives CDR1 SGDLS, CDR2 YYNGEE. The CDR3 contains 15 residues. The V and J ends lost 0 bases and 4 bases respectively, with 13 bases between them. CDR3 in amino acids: CASSVGGGAITEAFF. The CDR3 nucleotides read TGTGCCAGCAGCGTAGGTGGGGGGGCGATCACTGAAGCTTTCTTT. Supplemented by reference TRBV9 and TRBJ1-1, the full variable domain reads DSGVTQTPKHLITATGQRVTLRCSPRSGDLSVYWYQQSLDQGLQFLIQYYNGEERAKGNILERFSAQQFPDLHSELNLSSLELGDSALYFCASSVGGGAITEAFFGQGTRLTVV.

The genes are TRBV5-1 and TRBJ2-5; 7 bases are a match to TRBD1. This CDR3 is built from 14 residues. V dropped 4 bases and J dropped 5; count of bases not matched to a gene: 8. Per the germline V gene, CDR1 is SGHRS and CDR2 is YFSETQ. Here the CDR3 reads CASSPEGAFETQYF. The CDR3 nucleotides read TGCGCCAGCAGCCCTGAGGGGGCCTTCGAGACCCAGTACTTC.

CDR3 nucleotides: TGTGCCAGCAGCTTAATTGGGGGCGCGAACACCGGGGAGCTGTTTTTT. Translating gives CASSLIGGANTGELFF. This rearrangement joins TRBV7-3 to TRBJ2-2, with a weak D call TRBD1 (6 bases). Trimming removed 1 base from V and 0 bases from J, with 9 bases in between. The germline gives CDR1 SGHTA, CDR2 FQGTGA. CDR3 length: 16 residues.

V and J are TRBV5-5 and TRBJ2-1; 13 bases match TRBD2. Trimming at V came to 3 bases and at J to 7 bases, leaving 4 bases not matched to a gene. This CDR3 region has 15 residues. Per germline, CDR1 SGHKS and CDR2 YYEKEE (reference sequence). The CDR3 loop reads CASSYGTSGINEQFF. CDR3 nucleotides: TGTGCCAGCAGCTACGGGACTAGCGGGATAAATGAGCAGTTCTTC.

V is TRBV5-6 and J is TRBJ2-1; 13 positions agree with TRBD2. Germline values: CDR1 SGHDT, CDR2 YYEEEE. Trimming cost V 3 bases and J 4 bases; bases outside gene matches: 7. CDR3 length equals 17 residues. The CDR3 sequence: CASSWTSGSPPYNEQFF. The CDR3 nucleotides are TGTGCCAGCAGCTGGACTAGCGGGAGTCCGCCATACAATGAGCAGTTCTTC. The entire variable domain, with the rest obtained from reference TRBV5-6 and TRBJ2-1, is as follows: DAGVTQSPTHLIKTRGQQVTLRCSPKSGHDTVSWYQQALGQGPQFIFQYYEEEERQRGNFPDRFSGHQFPNYSSELNVNALLLGDSALYLCASSWTSGSPPYNEQFFGPGTRLTVL.

CDR3 amino acids: CASSFFPGTNTEAFF. CDR3 coding DNA: TGTGCCAGCAGCTTTTTTCCCGGGACTAACACTGAAGCTTTCTTT. The chain links TRBV11-1 to TRBJ1-1; D is perhaps TRBD1 (5 bases). The CDR3 consists of 15 residues. The V and J ends lost 3 bases and 2 bases respectively, with 13 bases between them. Germline V gives CDR1 SGHAT, CDR2 FQDESV (reference sequence).

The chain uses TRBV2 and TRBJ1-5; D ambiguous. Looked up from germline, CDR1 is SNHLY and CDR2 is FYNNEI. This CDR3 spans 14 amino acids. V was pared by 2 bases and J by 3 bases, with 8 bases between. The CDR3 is CASSESRSNQPQHF. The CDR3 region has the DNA TGTGCCAGCAGTGAAAGTCGGTCCAATCAGCCCCAGCATTTT.

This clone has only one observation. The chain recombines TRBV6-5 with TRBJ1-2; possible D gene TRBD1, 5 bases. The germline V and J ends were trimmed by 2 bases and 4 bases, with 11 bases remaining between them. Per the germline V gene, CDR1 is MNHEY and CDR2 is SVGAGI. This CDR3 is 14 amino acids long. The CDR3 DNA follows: TGTGCCAGCAGTTACGCAGGGCGAGGCTATGGCTACACCTTC. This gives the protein CASSYAGRGYGYTF.

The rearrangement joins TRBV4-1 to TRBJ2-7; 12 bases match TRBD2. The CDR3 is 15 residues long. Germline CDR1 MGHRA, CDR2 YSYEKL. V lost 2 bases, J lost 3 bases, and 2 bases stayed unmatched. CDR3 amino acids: CASSQRLAGVYEQYF. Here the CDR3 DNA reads TGCGCCAGCAGCCAACGACTAGCGGGAGTCTACGAGCAGTACTTC.

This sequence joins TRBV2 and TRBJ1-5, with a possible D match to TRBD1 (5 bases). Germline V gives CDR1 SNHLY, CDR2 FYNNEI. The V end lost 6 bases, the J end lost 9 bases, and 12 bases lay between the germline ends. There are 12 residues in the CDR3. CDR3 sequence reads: CASSGGYRPQHF. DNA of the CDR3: TGTGCCAGCAGCGGGGGTTATCGGCCCCAGCATTTT. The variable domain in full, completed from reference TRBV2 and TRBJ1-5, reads EPEVTQTPSHQVTQMGQEVILRCVPISNHLYFYWYRQILGQKVEFLVSFYNNEISEKSEIFDDQFSVERPDGSNFTLKIRSTKLEDSAMYFCASSGGYRPQHFGDGTRLSIL.